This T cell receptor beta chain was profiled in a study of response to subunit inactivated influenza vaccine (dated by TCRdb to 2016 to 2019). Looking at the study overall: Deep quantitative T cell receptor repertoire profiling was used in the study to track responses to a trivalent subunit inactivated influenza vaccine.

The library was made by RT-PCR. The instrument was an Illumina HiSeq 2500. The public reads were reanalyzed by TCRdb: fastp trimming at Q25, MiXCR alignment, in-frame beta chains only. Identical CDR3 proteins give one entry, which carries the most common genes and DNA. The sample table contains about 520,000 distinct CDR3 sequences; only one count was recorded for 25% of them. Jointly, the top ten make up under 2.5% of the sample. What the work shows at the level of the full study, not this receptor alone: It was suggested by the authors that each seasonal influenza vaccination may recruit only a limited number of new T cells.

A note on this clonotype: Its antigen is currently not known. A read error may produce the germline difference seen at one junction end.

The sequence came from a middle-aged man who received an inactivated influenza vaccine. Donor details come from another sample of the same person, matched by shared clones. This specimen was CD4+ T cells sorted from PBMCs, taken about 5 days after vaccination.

The base sequence is TGCGCCAGCAGCGCCATGACAGGGTCTGGTAACACTGAAGCTTTCTTT. It encodes CASSAMTGSGNTEAFF. The rearrangement combines TRBV9 with TRBJ1-1; a stretch of 7 junction bases matches TRBD1. Counted from cysteine to phenylalanine, this CDR3 has 16 amino acids. Left in the record is the CDR3 DNA by itself, 48 bases read in frame from the first base. Sequences SGDLS (CDR1) and YYNGEE (CDR2) are obtained from the germline V gene.